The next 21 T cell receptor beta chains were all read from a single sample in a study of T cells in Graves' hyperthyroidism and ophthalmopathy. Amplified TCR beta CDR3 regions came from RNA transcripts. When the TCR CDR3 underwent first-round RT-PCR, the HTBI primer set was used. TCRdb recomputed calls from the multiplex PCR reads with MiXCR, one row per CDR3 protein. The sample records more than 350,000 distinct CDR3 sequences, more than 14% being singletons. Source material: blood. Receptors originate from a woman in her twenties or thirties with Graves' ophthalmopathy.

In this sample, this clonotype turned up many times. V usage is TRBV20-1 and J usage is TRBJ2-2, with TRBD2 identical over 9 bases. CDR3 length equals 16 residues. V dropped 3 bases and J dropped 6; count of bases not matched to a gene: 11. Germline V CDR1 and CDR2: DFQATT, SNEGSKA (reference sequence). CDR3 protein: CSARVFSGGGAGELFF. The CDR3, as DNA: TGCAGTGCTAGGGTCTTTAGCGGGGGAGGCGCCGGGGAGCTGTTTTTT.

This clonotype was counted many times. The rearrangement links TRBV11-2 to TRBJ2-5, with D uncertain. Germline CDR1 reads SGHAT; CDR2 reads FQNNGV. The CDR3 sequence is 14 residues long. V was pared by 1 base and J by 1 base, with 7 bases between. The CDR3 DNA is TGTGCCAGCAGCTTAGTAGTCAGCCAAGAGACCCAGTACTTC. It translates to CASSLVVSQETQYF.

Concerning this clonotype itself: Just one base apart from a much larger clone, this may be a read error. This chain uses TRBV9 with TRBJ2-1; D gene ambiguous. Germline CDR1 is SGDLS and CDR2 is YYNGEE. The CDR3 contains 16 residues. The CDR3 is CASSGDTYRSSNEQFF. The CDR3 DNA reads TGTGCCAGCAGCGGCGATACGTACCGCTCCTCCAATGAGCAGTTCTTC. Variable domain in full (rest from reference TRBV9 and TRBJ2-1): DSGVTQTPKHLITATGQRVTLRCSPRSGDLSVYWYQQSLDQGLQFLIQYYNGEERAKGNILERFSAQQFPDLHSELNLSSLELGDSALYFCASSGDTYRSSNEQFFGPGTRLTVL.

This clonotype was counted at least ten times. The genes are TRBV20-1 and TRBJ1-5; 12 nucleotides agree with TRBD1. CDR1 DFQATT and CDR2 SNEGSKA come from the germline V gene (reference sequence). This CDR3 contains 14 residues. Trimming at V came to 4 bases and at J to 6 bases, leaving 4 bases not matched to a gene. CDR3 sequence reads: CSAKGTGGSQPQHF. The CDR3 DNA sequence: TGCAGTGCTAAGGGGACAGGGGGCTCTCAGCCCCAGCATTTT.

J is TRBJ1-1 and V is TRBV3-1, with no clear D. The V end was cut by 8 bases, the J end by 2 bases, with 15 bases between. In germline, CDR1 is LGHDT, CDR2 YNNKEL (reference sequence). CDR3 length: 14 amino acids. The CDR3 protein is CASGTTAGNTEAFF. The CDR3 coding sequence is TGTGCCAGCGGAACCACAGCGGGAAACACTGAAGCTTTCTTT.

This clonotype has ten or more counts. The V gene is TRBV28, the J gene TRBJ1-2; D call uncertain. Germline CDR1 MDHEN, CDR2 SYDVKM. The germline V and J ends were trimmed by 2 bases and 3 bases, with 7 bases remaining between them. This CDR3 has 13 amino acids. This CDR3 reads CASSLGSDYGYTF. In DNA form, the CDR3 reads TGTGCCAGCAGTTTAGGCAGCGACTATGGCTACACCTTC.

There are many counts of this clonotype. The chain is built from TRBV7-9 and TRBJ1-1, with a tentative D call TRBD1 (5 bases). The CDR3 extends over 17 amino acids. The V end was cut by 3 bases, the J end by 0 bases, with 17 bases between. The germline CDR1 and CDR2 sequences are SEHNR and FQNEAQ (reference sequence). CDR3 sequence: CASSFRARGLLNTEAFF. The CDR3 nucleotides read TGTGCCAGCAGCTTTAGGGCGAGGGGACTATTGAACACTGAAGCTTTCTTT.

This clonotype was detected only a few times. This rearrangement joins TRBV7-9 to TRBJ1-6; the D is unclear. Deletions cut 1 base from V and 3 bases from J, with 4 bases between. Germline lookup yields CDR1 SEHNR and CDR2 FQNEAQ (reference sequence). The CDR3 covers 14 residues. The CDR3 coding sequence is TGTGCCAGCAGCTTAGGTGTCTATAATTCACCCCTCCACTTT. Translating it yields CASSLGVYNSPLHF.

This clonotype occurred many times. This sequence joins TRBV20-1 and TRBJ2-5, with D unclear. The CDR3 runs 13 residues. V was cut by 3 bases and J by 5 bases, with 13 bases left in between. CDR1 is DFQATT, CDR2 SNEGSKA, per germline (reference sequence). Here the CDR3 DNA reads TGCAGTGCTAGTACCGACCGCTGGGAGACCCAGTACTTC. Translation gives CSASTDRWETQYF.

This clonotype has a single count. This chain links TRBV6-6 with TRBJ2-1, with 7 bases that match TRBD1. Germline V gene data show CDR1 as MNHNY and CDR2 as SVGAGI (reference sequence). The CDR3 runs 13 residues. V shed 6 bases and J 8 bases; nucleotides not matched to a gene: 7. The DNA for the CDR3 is TGTGCCAGCAGGCGACAGGGATCCGATGAGCAGTTCTTC. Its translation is CASRRQGSDEQFF.

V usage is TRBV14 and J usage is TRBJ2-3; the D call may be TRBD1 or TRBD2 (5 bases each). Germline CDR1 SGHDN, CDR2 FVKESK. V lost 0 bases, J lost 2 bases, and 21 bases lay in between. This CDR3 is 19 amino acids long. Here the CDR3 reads CASSQEGPRGFGNTDTQYF. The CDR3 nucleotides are TGTGCCAGCAGCCAAGAGGGACCTCGGGGCTTCGGGAACACAGATACGCAGTATTTT.

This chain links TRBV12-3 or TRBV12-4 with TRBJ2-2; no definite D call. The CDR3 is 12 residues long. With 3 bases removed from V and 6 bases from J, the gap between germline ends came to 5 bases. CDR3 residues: CASSFVPGELFF. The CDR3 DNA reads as TGTGCCAGCAGTTTTGTCCCCGGGGAGCTGTTTTTT.

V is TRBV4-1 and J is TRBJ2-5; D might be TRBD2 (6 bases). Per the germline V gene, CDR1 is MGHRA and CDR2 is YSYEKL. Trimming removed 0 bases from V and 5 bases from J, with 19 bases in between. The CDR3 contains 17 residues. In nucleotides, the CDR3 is TGCGCCAGCAGCCAAGAAGAGGGAGGCTCTAGCCACGAGACCCAGTACTTC. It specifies CASSQEEGGSSHETQYF.

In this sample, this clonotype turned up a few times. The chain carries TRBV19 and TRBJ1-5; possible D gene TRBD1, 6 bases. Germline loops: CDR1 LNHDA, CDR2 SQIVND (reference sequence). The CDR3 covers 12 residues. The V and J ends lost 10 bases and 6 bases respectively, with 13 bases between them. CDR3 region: CATRGQGQPQHF. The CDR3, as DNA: TGTGCCACCCGGGGGCAGGGTCAGCCCCAGCATTTT.

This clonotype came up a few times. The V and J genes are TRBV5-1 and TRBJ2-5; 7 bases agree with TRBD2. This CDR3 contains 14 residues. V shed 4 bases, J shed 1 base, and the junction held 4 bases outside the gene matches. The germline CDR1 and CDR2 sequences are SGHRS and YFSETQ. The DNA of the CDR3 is TGCGCCAGCAGCCGCCCTAGCGGCCAAGAGACCCAGTACTTC. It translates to CASSRPSGQETQYF.

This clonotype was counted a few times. In DNA, the CDR3 is TGTGCCAGCAGCCCGCGGACAGGGGGCTACTCCTACGAGCAGTACTTC. Translating gives CASSPRTGGYSYEQYF. The rearrangement uses TRBV9 and TRBJ2-7; 11 bases fit TRBD1. This CDR3 region has 16 residues. The ends lost 4 bases at V and 0 bases at J; junction bases unmatched: 6. Germline CDR1 is SGDLS and CDR2 is YYNGEE.

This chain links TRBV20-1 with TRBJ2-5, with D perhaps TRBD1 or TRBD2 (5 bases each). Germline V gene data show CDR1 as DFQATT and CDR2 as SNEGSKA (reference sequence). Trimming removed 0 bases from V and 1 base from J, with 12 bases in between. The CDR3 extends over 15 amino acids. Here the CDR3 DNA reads TGCAGTGCTAGAGAGTGGGGGTCGGGCCAAGAGACCCAGTACTTC. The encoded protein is CSAREWGSGQETQYF.

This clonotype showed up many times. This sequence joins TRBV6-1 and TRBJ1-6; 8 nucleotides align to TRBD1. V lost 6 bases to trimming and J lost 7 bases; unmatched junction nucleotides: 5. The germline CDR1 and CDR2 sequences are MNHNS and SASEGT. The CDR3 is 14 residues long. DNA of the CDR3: TGTGCCAGCAGAGACAGGGGCTGGAATTCACCCCTCCACTTT. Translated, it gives CASRDRGWNSPLHF.

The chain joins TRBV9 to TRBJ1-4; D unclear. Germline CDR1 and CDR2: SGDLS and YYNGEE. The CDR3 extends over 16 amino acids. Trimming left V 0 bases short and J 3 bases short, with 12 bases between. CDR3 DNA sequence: TGTGCCAGCAGCGTAGATCAGGCGCTCTCTAATGAAAAACTGTTTTTT. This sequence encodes CASSVDQALSNEKLFF.

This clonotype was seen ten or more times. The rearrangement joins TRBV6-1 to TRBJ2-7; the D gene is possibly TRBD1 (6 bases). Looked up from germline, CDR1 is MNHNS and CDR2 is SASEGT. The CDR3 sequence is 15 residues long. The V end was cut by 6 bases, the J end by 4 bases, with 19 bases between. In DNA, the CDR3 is TGTGCCAGCAGGGCGACAGGAGAAGGACTGTACGAGCAGTACTTC. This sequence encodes CASRATGEGLYEQYF.

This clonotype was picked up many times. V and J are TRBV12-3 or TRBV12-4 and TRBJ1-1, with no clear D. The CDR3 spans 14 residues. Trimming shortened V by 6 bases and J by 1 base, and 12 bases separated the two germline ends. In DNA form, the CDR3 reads TGTGCCAGCAGCCGTCCACAGAGGAACACTGAAGCTTTCTTT. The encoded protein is CASSRPQRNTEAFF.